This T cell receptor (beta chain) was profiled in a study of blood T cell repertoires in COVID-19. CDR1 is MNHEY and CDR2 is SVGEGT in the germline V gene. The CDR3 sequence is 18 residues long. V shed 4 bases and J 3 bases; nucleotides not matched to a gene: 13. Clinical history as reported by participants underpinned cohort assignment. Profiling relied on immunoSEQ multiplex PCR, and the TCRdb table lists in-frame clones only, not all of them. This table holds roughly 250,000 clones, about 89% found once. This sequence joins TRBV6-2 or TRBV6-3 and TRBJ1-5, with 9 nucleotides matching TRBD1. This TCR derives from a woman under 30 who had recovered from COVID-19. Sequencing used PBMCs or T cells enriched from blood (not recorded which). For the CDR3, the DNA is TGTGCCAGCAGTTTTCGACAGGGGGGTCGATGGGACAATCAGCCCCAGCATTTT. This codes for CASSFRQGGRWDNQPQHF.